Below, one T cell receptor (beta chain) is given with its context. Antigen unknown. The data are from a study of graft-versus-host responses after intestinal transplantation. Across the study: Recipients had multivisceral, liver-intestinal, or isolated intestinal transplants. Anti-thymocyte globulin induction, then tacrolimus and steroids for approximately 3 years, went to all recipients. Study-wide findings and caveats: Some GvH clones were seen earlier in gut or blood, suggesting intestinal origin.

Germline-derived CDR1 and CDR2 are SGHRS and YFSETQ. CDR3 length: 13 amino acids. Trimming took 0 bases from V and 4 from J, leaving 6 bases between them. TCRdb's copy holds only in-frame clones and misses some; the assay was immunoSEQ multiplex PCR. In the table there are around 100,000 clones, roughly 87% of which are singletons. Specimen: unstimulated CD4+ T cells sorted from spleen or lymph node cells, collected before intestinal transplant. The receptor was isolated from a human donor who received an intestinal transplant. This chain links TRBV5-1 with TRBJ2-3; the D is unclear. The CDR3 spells CASSLELADTQYF. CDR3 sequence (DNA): TGCGCCAGCAGCTTGGAGCTAGCAGATACGCAGTATTTT.